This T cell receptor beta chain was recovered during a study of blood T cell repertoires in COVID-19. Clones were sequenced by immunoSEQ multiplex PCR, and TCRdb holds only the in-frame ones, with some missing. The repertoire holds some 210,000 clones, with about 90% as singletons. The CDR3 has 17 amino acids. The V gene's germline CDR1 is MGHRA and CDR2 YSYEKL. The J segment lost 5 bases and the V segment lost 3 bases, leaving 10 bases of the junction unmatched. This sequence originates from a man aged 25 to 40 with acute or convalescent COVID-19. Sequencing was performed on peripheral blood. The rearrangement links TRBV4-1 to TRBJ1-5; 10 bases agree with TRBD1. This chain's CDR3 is CASSQGQGSLRDQPQHF. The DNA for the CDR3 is TGCGCCAGCAGCCAGGGACAGGGGAGTCTAAGGGATCAGCCCCAGCATTTT.